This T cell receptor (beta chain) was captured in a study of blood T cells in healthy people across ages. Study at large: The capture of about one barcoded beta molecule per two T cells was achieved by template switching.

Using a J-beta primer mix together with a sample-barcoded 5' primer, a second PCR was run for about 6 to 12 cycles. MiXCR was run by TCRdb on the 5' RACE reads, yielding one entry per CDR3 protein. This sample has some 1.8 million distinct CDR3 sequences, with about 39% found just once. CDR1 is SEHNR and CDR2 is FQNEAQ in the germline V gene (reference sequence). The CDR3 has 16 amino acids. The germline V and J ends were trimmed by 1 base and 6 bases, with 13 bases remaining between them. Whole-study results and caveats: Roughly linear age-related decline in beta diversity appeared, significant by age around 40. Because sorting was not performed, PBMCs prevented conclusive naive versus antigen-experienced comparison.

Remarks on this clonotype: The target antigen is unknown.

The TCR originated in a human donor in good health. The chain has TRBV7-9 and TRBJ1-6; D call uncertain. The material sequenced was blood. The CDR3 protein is CASSLGAAPGNSPLHF. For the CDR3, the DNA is TGTGCCAGCAGCTTAGGGGCGGCCCCGGGTAATTCACCCCTCCACTTT.